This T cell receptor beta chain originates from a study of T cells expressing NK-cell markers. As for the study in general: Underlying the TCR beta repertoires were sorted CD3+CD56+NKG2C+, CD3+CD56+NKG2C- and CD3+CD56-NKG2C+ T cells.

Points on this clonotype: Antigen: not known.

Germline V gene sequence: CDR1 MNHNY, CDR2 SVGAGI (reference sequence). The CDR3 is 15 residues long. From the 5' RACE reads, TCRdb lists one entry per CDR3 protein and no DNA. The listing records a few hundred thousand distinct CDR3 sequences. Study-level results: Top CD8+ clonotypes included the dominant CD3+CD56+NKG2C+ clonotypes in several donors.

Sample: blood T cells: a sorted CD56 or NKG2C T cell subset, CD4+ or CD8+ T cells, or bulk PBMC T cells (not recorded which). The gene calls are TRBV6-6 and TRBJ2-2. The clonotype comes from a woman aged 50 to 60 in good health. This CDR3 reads CASSYSSQPPGELFF.